These 16 T cell receptor beta chains share one sample of origin, sequenced in a study of Siglec-9 on CD8 T cells in melanoma. The method was immunoSEQ multiplex PCR; TCRdb's version includes in-frame clones alone and lacks a portion of them. The table lists 25,000 to 30,000 clones, less than 85% of them singletons, with almost 6% in the top ten. Input material: Siglec-9- CD8+ T cells sorted from blood. These receptors all come from a human donor in good health.

J is TRBJ1-2 and V is TRBV27; the D gene is possibly TRBD1 (5 bases). Looked up from germline, CDR1 is MNHEY and CDR2 is SMNVEV (reference sequence). V was cut by 4 bases and J by 4 bases, with 10 bases left in between. This CDR3 has 13 residues. The CDR3 sequence is CASSWGAGYGYTF. The CDR3 DNA is TGTGCCAGCAGTTGGGGCGCGGGCTATGGCTACACCTTC.

The V gene is TRBV6-6, the J gene TRBJ2-3, with 7 bases fitting TRBD2. V shed 5 bases and J 4 bases; nucleotides not matched to a gene: 12. This CDR3 has 16 residues. Germline CDR1 reads MNHNY; CDR2 reads SVGAGI (reference sequence). The CDR3 sequence is CASSRSLAGVADTQYF. Here the CDR3 DNA reads TGTGCCAGCAGTAGATCCTTGGCGGGAGTGGCAGATACGCAGTATTTT.

The rearrangement joins TRBV6-5 to TRBJ1-1; 7 positions match TRBD1. CDR3 size: 12 residues. Trimming took 8 bases from V and 12 from J; bases not matched to a gene: 12. Germline CDR1 and CDR2: MNHEY and SVGAGI. This chain's CDR3 is CASVQGGAPTFF. In nucleotides, the CDR3 is TGTGCCAGCGTCCAAGGGGGCGCTCCGACTTTCTTT.

This clone has just one count. J is TRBJ1-5 and V is TRBV4-1; TRBD1 matches 7 bases. The V and J ends lost 1 base and 3 bases, in that order; junction bases with no gene match: 3. From germline, CDR1 is MGHRA and CDR2 YSYEKL. CDR3 length: 15 amino acids. The CDR3 reads CASSQGDRDNQPQHF. In DNA, the CDR3 is TGCGCCAGCAGCCAAGGTGACAGGGACAATCAGCCCCAGCATTTT.

This clone was counted only a few times. This chain joins TRBV28 and TRBJ1-5; no reliable D call. The germline V gene has CDR1 MDHEN and CDR2 SYDVKM. The CDR3 runs 11 residues. The V and J ends lost 3 bases and 6 bases respectively, with 3 bases between them. CDR3: CASSFGQPQHF. CDR3 sequence (DNA): TGTGCCAGCAGTTTCGGTCAGCCCCAGCATTTT.

The chain joins TRBV30 to TRBJ1-2; 7 bases line up with TRBD1. Germline CDR1 and CDR2: GTSNPN and SVGIG (reference sequence). Trimming removed 1 base from V and 6 bases from J; junction bases left unmatched: 8. The CDR3 spans 14 residues. CDR3 coding DNA: TGTGCCTGGAGTGAATCCGGGACAGCCGATGGCTACACCTTC. This translates into CAWSESGTADGYTF.

The sample holds one count of this clone. This chain uses TRBV11-2 with TRBJ2-7, with TRBD1 identical over 7 bases. Germline trimming cut 4 bases from V and 2 bases from J; bases unmatched to any gene: 5. Germline V gene data show CDR1 as SGHAT and CDR2 as FQNNGV. This CDR3 contains 14 residues. For the CDR3, the DNA is TGTGCCAGCAGCTGGGCAGGGGGTCCCTACGAGCAGTACTTC. This codes for CASSWAGGPYEQYF.

This clone was observed once. This chain uses TRBV11-1 with TRBJ1-1, with D perhaps matching TRBD1 (5 bases). CDR1 and CDR2 from the germline V gene are SGHAT and FQDESV (reference sequence). V lost 1 base, J lost 5 bases, and 20 bases lay in between. The CDR3 loop spans 17 amino acids. The CDR3 DNA follows: TGTGCCAGCAGCTTAGGTGGCCGATGGCGGGGCGGAACTGAAGCTTTCTTT. As protein: CASSLGGRWRGGTEAFF.

The chain uses TRBV2 and TRBJ2-7, with a weak D call TRBD2 (5 bases). Trimming took off 7 bases at V and 1 base at J, with 14 bases between the two ends. The CDR3 has 14 residues. In germline, CDR1 is SNHLY, CDR2 FYNNEI. The CDR3 nucleotides read TGTGCCAGCATCCTGCGCGGGTATTCCTACGAGCAGTACTTC. It encodes CASILRGYSYEQYF.

This chain links TRBV6-6 with TRBJ2-7; D is ambiguous. The V gene's germline CDR1 is MNHNY and CDR2 SVGAGI (reference sequence). V was cut by 2 bases and J by 3 bases, with 11 bases left in between. The CDR3 runs 14 residues. This chain's CDR3 is CASSYGQEYYEQYV. The DNA of the CDR3 is TGTGCCAGCAGTTACGGGCAGGAGTACTACGAGCAGTACGTC.

The chain recombines TRBV6-6 with TRBJ1-1, with TRBD1 as a possible D gene (6 bases). The V and J ends lost 2 bases and 0 bases respectively, with 13 bases between them. Germline CDR1 is MNHNY and CDR2 is SVGAGI (reference sequence). The CDR3 length is 16 residues. CDR3 protein: CASSYAAGHMNTEAFF. CDR3 in DNA: TGTGCCAGCAGTTACGCAGCGGGACATATGAACACTGAAGCTTTCTTT.

This clone showed up just once. V usage is TRBV9 and J usage is TRBJ1-3, with D possibly matching TRBD1 (6 bases). CDR1 and CDR2 from the germline V gene are SGDLS and YYNGEE. V was pared by 1 base and J by 1 base, with 15 bases between. The CDR3 is made up of 17 amino acids. The CDR3 bases are TGTGCCAGCAGCGTACGGGGGGCTGGGTTGTCTGGAAACACCATATATTTT. This sequence encodes CASSVRGAGLSGNTIYF.

The chain employs TRBV4-1 and TRBJ1-5; D gene unclear. CDR3 length equals 18 residues. CDR1 and CDR2 (germline): MGHRA, YSYEKL. Trimming removed 4 bases from V and 2 bases from J, with 21 bases in between. This chain's CDR3 is CASSLAFPPGVGNQPQHF. The CDR3 DNA follows: TGCGCCAGCAGCCTCGCCTTCCCCCCCGGGGTGGGCAATCAGCCCCAGCATTTT.

The V call is TRBV25-1, the J call TRBJ2-7, with TRBD2 matching 13 bases. Germline loops: CDR1 MGHDK, CDR2 SYGVNS. V shed 8 bases, J shed 7 bases, and the junction held 5 bases outside the gene matches. The CDR3 spans 13 residues. CDR3 in DNA: TGTGCCAGCGGGACTAGCGGGACGGGGGAGCAGTACGTC. Its translation is CASGTSGTGEQYV.

This clone was found a few times. The V call is TRBV7-8, the J call TRBJ1-2; D is undetermined. Looked up from germline, CDR1 is SGHVS and CDR2 is FQNEAQ. The CDR3 runs to 17 residues. Trimming removed 4 bases from V and 3 bases from J, with 21 bases in between. This CDR3 reads CASSSQGSLTPDYGYTF. CDR3 DNA: TGTGCCAGCAGCTCTCAAGGATCGCTAACACCCGACTATGGCTACACCTTC.

The chain couples TRBV6-4 to TRBJ1-4; D unclear. Germline lookup yields CDR1 MRHNA and CDR2 SNTAGT. The CDR3 is made up of 12 amino acids. Trimming removed 9 bases from V and 7 bases from J, with 12 bases in between. The CDR3 protein is CARGGRVEKLFF. The CDR3 DNA is TGTGCCAGGGGAGGGAGAGTTGAAAAACTGTTTTTT.